This T cell receptor beta chain was obtained from a study of control samples from healthy donors and cancer patients. TCRdb's table, derived via immunoSEQ multiplex PCR, lists solely in-frame clones and lacks some. This table holds 65,000 to 90,000 clones, around 87% found once. The CDR3 length is 15 residues. V was cut by 1 base and J by 1 base, with 7 bases left in between. The germline gives CDR1 KGHDR, CDR2 SFDVKD. The J gene is TRBJ2-1, the V gene TRBV24-1; D is unclear. This TCR derives from a man aged 45-65 years in good health. The sample consisted of blood. CDR3 sequence reads: CATSDLRDSYNEQFF. In nucleotides, the CDR3 is TGTGCCACCAGTGATTTAAGGGATTCCTACAATGAGCAGTTCTTC.